The 28 T cell receptor beta chains listed next were all sequenced from one sample in a study of blood T cell repertoires in COVID-19. Here immunoSEQ multiplex PCR was the method, and the copy in TCRdb shows in-frame clones only, minus some. The data show around 250,000 clones, about 87% seen once. Sequencing input: peripheral blood. The source of these receptors is a woman in her 70s with active or convalescent COVID-19.

The chain combines TRBV3-1 (or the pseudogene TRBV3-2) with TRBJ2-4; D not resolved. Trimming left V 1 base short and J 6 bases short, with 10 bases between. The CDR3 covers 14 residues. Germline-derived CDR1 and CDR2 are LGHDT and YNNKEL (reference sequence). In DNA form, the CDR3 reads TGTGCCAGCAGCCAAGGCGTTAGGAGAAACATTCAGTACTTC. It specifies CASSQGVRRNIQYF.

The chain carries TRBV27 and TRBJ1-2; the match to TRBD1 covers 7 bases. V shed 7 bases and J 4 bases; nucleotides not matched to a gene: 3. CDR1 is MNHEY and CDR2 is SMNVEV in the germline V gene (reference sequence). CDR3 length: 12 residues. The CDR3 nucleotides read TGTGCCAGCACGACAGGGAGCTATGGCTACACCTTC. This sequence encodes CASTTGSYGYTF.

The rearrangement links TRBV7-2 to TRBJ2-5; weak D call: TRBD1 (5 bases). Germline V gives CDR1 SGHTA, CDR2 FQGNSA. This CDR3 is built from 12 residues. V was trimmed by 8 bases and J by 2 bases, leaving 9 bases between them. In DNA, the CDR3 is TGTGCCAGCGGGGCAGGGCAAGAGACCCAGTACTTC. This codes for CASGAGQETQYF. Variable domain in full (rest from reference TRBV7-2 and TRBJ2-5): GAGVSQSPSNKVTEKGKDVELRCDPISGHTALYWYRQSLGQGLEFLIYFQGNSAPDKSGLPSDRFSAERTGGSVSTLTIQRTQQEDSAVYLCASGAGQETQYFGPGTRLLVL.

This chain joins TRBV6-1 and TRBJ2-7; perhaps TRBD1 as D (5 bases). V was trimmed by 2 bases and J by 3 bases, leaving 5 bases between them. The CDR3 has 12 amino acids. CDR1 is MNHNS, CDR2 SASEGT, per germline. CDR3 protein: CASSEQGYEQYF. The DNA of the CDR3 is TGTGCCAGCAGTGAACAGGGCTACGAGCAGTACTTC.

CDR3 amino acids: CASSPKSENTEAFF. The CDR3 DNA follows: TGTGCCAGCTCACCAAAGAGCGAAAACACTGAAGCTTTCTTT. This chain uses TRBV18 with TRBJ1-1; no reliable D call. Trimming shortened V by 2 bases and J by 2 bases, and 9 bases separated the two germline ends. This CDR3 has 14 amino acids. Germline CDR1 and CDR2: KGHSH and LQKENI.

The chain carries TRBV7-9 and TRBJ2-1; TRBD1 is a possible D gene (5 bases). The CDR3 consists of 15 residues. Germline V gene sequence: CDR1 SEHNR, CDR2 FQNEAQ (reference sequence). V lost 5 bases and J lost 2, with 13 bases in between. CDR3 sequence (DNA): TGTGCCAGCAGCCCGAAAGGGGCAACCTACAATGAGCAGTTCTTC. It codes for CASSPKGATYNEQFF.

The CDR3 DNA is TGTGCCAGCACTATACCGGGACTGCACTTCAATGAGCAGTTCTTC. Protein sequence: CASTIPGLHFNEQFF. The V and J genes are TRBV25-1 and TRBJ2-1; tentative D call: TRBD2 (6 bases). The CDR3 extends over 15 amino acids. Trimming shortened V by 7 bases and J by 6 bases, and 19 bases separated the two germline ends. Germline V gives CDR1 MGHDK, CDR2 SYGVNS.

The gene calls are TRBV4-1 and TRBJ1-2, with D possibly TRBD1 on 6 matching bases. Germline CDR1 and CDR2: MGHRA and YSYEKL. The CDR3 is made up of 15 amino acids. V lost 1 base and J 6 bases, leaving 15 bases between the germline ends. The CDR3 reads CASSQVAGDGNGYTF. DNA for the CDR3: TGCGCCAGCAGCCAAGTAGCAGGGGACGGCAATGGCTACACCTTC.

The chain uses TRBV5-5 and TRBJ2-7; unclear D gene. CDR1 SGHKS and CDR2 YYEKEE come from the germline V gene (reference sequence). The germline V and J ends were trimmed by 4 bases and 2 bases, with 10 bases remaining between them. The CDR3 is 13 residues long. The CDR3 bases are TGTGCCAGCAGCCCCCGGAGCCCCTACGAGCAGTACTTC. The encoded protein is CASSPRSPYEQYF.

The gene calls are TRBV5-6 and TRBJ2-7, with D maybe TRBD2 (7 bases). CDR1 is SGHDT, CDR2 YYEEEE, per germline. The length of the CDR3 is 16 residues. Deletions cut 4 bases from V and 0 bases from J, with 17 bases between. Here the CDR3 reads CASSPRKGGGSYEQYF. The CDR3 DNA reads as TGTGCCAGCAGCCCCCGAAAGGGGGGGGGCTCCTACGAGCAGTACTTC.

This rearrangement joins TRBV6-5 to TRBJ2-3, with 10 positions matching TRBD2. The CDR3 runs to 16 residues. Germline V lookup: CDR1 MNHEY, CDR2 SVGAGI. Trimming at V came to 4 bases and at J to 4 bases, leaving 8 bases not matched to a gene. The CDR3 reads CASSSLRAGGPDTQYF. CDR3 coding DNA: TGTGCCAGCAGTTCCCTAAGAGCGGGGGGGCCAGATACGCAGTATTTT.

The chain is built from TRBV19 and TRBJ2-1; TRBD2 matches 7 bases. The J segment lost 10 bases and the V segment lost 2 bases, leaving 8 bases of the junction unmatched. The CDR3 is 14 amino acids. CDR1 and CDR2 from the germline V gene are LNHDA and SQIVND (reference sequence). The CDR3 here is CASSISPWEGEQFF. The CDR3 nucleotides read TGTGCCAGTAGTATAAGCCCTTGGGAGGGCGAGCAGTTCTTC.

The rearrangement joins TRBV7-2 to TRBJ2-2; TRBD2 matches at 12 bases. The CDR3 has 18 residues. V gave up 2 bases and J gave up 1 base; unmatched junction bases: 5. Germline CDR1 SGHTA, CDR2 FQGNSA. CDR3: CASSLSTSGGWNTGELFF. DNA of the CDR3: TGTGCCAGCAGCTTATCTACTAGCGGGGGGTGGAACACCGGGGAGCTGTTTTTT.

The V and J genes are TRBV6-6 and TRBJ1-1; 8 nucleotides agree with TRBD1. Looked up from germline, CDR1 is MNHNY and CDR2 is SVGAGI (reference sequence). The junction had 10 bases not matched to a gene; V was cut back by 6 bases and J by 4 bases. CDR3 length: 15 residues. The CDR3 nucleotides are TGTGCCAGCAGCCAACACGGACAGGGAGGCACTGAAGCTTTCTTT. This codes for CASSQHGQGGTEAFF.

The chain combines TRBV5-1 with TRBJ1-1, with 11 bases lining up with TRBD1. Germline V lookup: CDR1 SGHRS, CDR2 YFSETQ. The CDR3 covers 15 residues. With V trimmed by 4 bases and J by 3 bases, 5 bases remained unmatched. CDR3 nucleotides: TGCGCCAGCAGCCACCAGGGACAGGGGGACACTGAAGCTTTCTTT. This encodes CASSHQGQGDTEAFF.

This clone appeared a few times. J is TRBJ1-1 and V is TRBV18, with 7 bases matching TRBD1. The CDR3 has 14 amino acids. CDR1 is KGHSH, CDR2 LQKENI, per germline. V was pared by 5 bases and J by 1 base, with 4 bases of the junction left unmatched. The CDR3 region is CASSSQGGNTEAFF. The CDR3 bases are TGTGCCAGCTCATCGCAGGGGGGGAACACTGAAGCTTTCTTT.

J is TRBJ2-2 and V is TRBV7-9, with D possibly matching TRBD1 (6 bases). The CDR3 consists of 13 residues. V was clipped by 4 bases and J by 4 bases, with 7 bases between them. From germline, CDR1 is SEHNR and CDR2 FQNEAQ (reference sequence). This CDR3 reads CASSYRATGELFF. The CDR3 DNA follows: TGTGCCAGCAGCTACAGGGCCACCGGGGAGCTGTTTTTT.

The genes are TRBV12-3 or TRBV12-4 and TRBJ2-7, with D possibly being TRBD2 (6 bases). V lost 7 bases and J 5 bases, leaving 15 bases between the germline ends. The CDR3 has 13 amino acids. CDR3 sequence: CASTSSGRNEQYF. For the CDR3, the DNA is TGTGCCAGCACCTCATCGGGGAGGAACGAGCAGTACTTC.

The chain employs TRBV6-5 and TRBJ2-7, with TRBD1 matching 10 bases. CDR3 length: 14 amino acids. V dropped 7 bases and J dropped 6; count of bases not matched to a gene: 9. The germline V gene encodes CDR1 MNHEY and CDR2 SVGAGI. The CDR3 DNA follows: TGTGCCAGCACTCGAGGACAGGGGGAAGGCGAGCAGTACTTC. Translating gives CASTRGQGEGEQYF.

The chain combines TRBV13 with TRBJ1-2; 7 bases align to TRBD1. The V gene end was trimmed by 5 bases and the J gene end by 3 bases; junction bases not matched to a gene: 9. This CDR3 has 15 amino acids. Per the germline V gene, CDR1 is PRHDT and CDR2 is FYEKMQ (reference sequence). CDR3 in amino acids: CASSRGTDTYYGYTF. Here the CDR3 DNA reads TGTGCCAGCAGCAGAGGGACAGACACCTACTATGGCTACACCTTC.

The chain recombines TRBV6-4 with TRBJ1-6; tentative D call: TRBD1 (5 bases). Trimming removed 3 bases at V and 8 bases at J, with 11 bases between. The germline V gene has CDR1 MRHNA and CDR2 SNTAGT. CDR3 length equals 14 residues. The CDR3 loop is CASSDRQGHSPLHF. The CDR3 coding sequence is TGTGCCAGCAGTGATCGGCAGGGCCATTCACCCCTCCACTTT.

The CDR3 loop is CASSPSGSTGYTF. CDR3 DNA: TGCGCCAGCAGCCCTAGCGGAAGCACAGGCTACACCTTC. This chain joins TRBV4-1 and TRBJ1-2; D is unclear. The germline gives CDR1 MGHRA, CDR2 YSYEKL. The V end lost 4 bases, the J end lost 8 bases, and 14 bases lay between the germline ends. The CDR3 totals 13 residues.

The gene calls are TRBV19 and TRBJ2-7; D not resolved. The CDR3 extends over 15 amino acids. The V gene lost 11 bases and the J gene lost 2 bases, with 22 bases spanning the gap. Per the germline V gene, CDR1 is LNHDA and CDR2 is SQIVND (reference sequence). The CDR3 nucleotides read TGTGCCCGTTCACTCGACACCGCCAGTCCCTACGAGCAGTACTTC. Translation gives CARSLDTASPYEQYF.

This clone showed up just once. V and J are TRBV5-1 and TRBJ1-1; 7 bases agree with TRBD1. This CDR3 region has 14 residues. Germline V gene sequence: CDR1 SGHRS, CDR2 YFSETQ. The V segment lost 6 bases and the J segment 0 bases; nucleotides outside the gene matches: 5. The CDR3 DNA reads TGCGCCAGCACACAAGACAGGGTGAACACTGAAGCTTTCTTT. Translated: CASTQDRVNTEAFF.

The V gene is TRBV4-3, the J gene TRBJ2-5, with D perhaps TRBD1 (6 bases). Trimming pared 0 bases from V and 2 bases from J, leaving 10 bases between. CDR1 and CDR2 (germline): LGHNA, YSLEER. The CDR3 is 15 residues long. The CDR3 spells CASSQDNRGQETQYF. In DNA, the CDR3 is TGCGCCAGCAGCCAAGATAATAGGGGGCAAGAGACCCAGTACTTC.

This sequence joins TRBV28 and TRBJ1-2, with D possibly being TRBD1 (5 bases). In germline, CDR1 is MDHEN, CDR2 SYDVKM. The CDR3 extends over 14 amino acids. The V gene lost 5 bases and the J gene lost 8 bases, with 18 bases spanning the gap. The CDR3 reads CASSLTVAPRGYTF. The CDR3 DNA sequence: TGTGCCAGCAGTCTGACAGTGGCGCCTCGCGGCTACACCTTC.

V gene TRBV7-3 combines with J gene TRBJ1-5; 10 bases are shared with TRBD1. The length of the CDR3 is 18 residues. V was clipped by 6 bases and J by 1 base; unmatched bases: 12. Germline V gene lookup returns CDR1 SGHTA and CDR2 FQGTGA. CDR3 in amino acids: CASSLDRGRPISNQPQHF. DNA of the CDR3: TGTGCCAGCAGTTTAGACAGGGGGCGGCCTATAAGCAATCAGCCCCAGCATTTT.

The V call is TRBV10-3, the J call TRBJ1-2, with TRBD1 as a possible D gene (6 bases). This CDR3 spans 16 amino acids. V shed 4 bases and J shed 1 base, with 16 bases lying between them. The germline V gene encodes CDR1 ENHRY and CDR2 SYGVKD. The DNA of the CDR3 is TGTGCCATCAGTGCCCCAAGGGGGGGGATTAACTATGGCTACACCTTC. It translates to CAISAPRGGINYGYTF.